This T cell receptor beta chain emerged from a study of T cells in localized non-small cell lung cancer. Judged by abundance, this clone is medium-sized. Its antigen is currently unknown. Overall study findings and caveats: Clonality peaked in uninvolved adjacent lung rather than tumor. Investigators sequenced only a single tumor region, leaving heterogeneity possible. Adjacent lung exhibited a median of approximately 59 among the 100 most abundant tumor clones.

TCRdb's copy holds only in-frame clones and misses some; the assay was immunoSEQ multiplex PCR. The sample has roughly 3,800 clones; roughly 29% are singletons. Germline V CDR1 and CDR2: SGHNT, YENEEA. V dropped 1 base and J dropped 8; count of bases not matched to a gene: 10. The CDR3 consists of 16 residues. The origin of this receptor is a man between 40 and 69 years old with stage I lung adenocarcinoma. The rearrangement joins TRBV11-3 to TRBJ2-1; 8 bases are shared with TRBD2. The material was lung tumor tissue, obtained before any cancer treatment. The CDR3 nucleotides read TGTGCCAGCAGCTTAGGGGGCCCGGGGGGGATCGATGAGCAGTTCTTC. Translation: CASSLGGPGGIDEQFF.